The next 4 T cell receptor beta chains were all read from a single sample in a study of blood T cell repertoires in COVID-19. Sequencing used immunoSEQ multiplex PCR; TCRdb keeps in-frame clones, though not all of them. The sample has almost 350,000 clones, around nine tenths seen once. Sequencing was carried out using PBMCs or T cells enriched from blood (not recorded which). The receptors here all came from a woman aged 30 to 39 who had been exposed to COVID-19.

J is TRBJ2-5 and V is TRBV7-2; 11 bases are a match to TRBD2. CDR1 SGHTA and CDR2 FQGNSA come from the germline V gene. Unmatched junction bases numbered 7, after V lost 2 bases and J lost 5 bases. There are 16 residues in the CDR3. The CDR3 protein is CASSLSRLAGMETQYF. The CDR3 nucleotides read TGTGCCAGCAGCTTATCCCGACTAGCGGGAATGGAGACCCAGTACTTC.

This clone was seen just once. The V gene is TRBV10-1, the J gene TRBJ1-5; D perhaps matches TRBD1 (5 bases). Per the germline V gene, CDR1 is WNHNN and CDR2 is SYGVQD (reference sequence). The V and J ends lost 3 bases and 4 bases respectively, with 7 bases between them. This CDR3 has 13 amino acids. This CDR3 reads CASSEGVNQPQHF. As DNA, the CDR3 is TGCGCCAGCAGTGAAGGGGTGAATCAGCCCCAGCATTTT.

The J gene is TRBJ2-7, the V gene TRBV18, with 9 bases that match TRBD1. CDR1 and CDR2 from the germline V gene are KGHSH and LQKENI. V lost 6 bases and J lost 3; bases outside the gene matches: 9. CDR3 length: 15 amino acids. The CDR3 loop reads CASSPGTGYRYEQYF. CDR3 nucleotide sequence: TGTGCCAGCTCCCCCGGGACAGGGTATCGCTACGAGCAGTACTTC.

This rearrangement joins TRBV3-1 (or the pseudogene TRBV3-2) to TRBJ2-7; D is undetermined. There are 13 residues in the CDR3. Germline CDR1 and CDR2: LGHDT and YNNKEL (reference sequence). Trimming removed 3 bases from V and 0 bases from J, with 6 bases in between. As DNA, the CDR3 is TGTGCCAGCAGCCATTTCTCCTCCTACGAGCAGTACTTC. Its protein is CASSHFSSYEQYF.